A selection of T cell receptor beta chains follows, all from one sample in a study of T-cell memory formation after mild COVID-19. TCRdb reprocessed the 5' RACE reads with MiXCR, giving one entry per CDR3 protein. Of approximately 400,000 distinct CDR3 sequences listed, about a sixth are singletons. Source material: PBMCs or a T cell subset sorted from them (not recorded which). The receptor source for this set is a man between 18 and 35 years old who had mild COVID-19 (a few samples of this study predate the infection). Cell type and time point are not known. Both conserved end residues are part of each CDR3. D genes are given only for firm matches. A row's size may be missing; if present it is once, few, many or a size class.

J gene	D gene	V gene	clone size	CDR3 DNA	CDR3 protein
TRBJ2-2	-	TRBV6-5	few	TGTGCCAGCAGTTGGGGTCTGTTTTTT	CASSWGLFF
TRBJ2-5	-	TRBV7-9	-	TGTGCCAGCAGCTTAGAAGAGCGGAAGGAGACCCAGTACTTC	CASSLEERKETQYF
TRBJ2-1	TRBD2	TRBV6-2/TRBV6-3	-	TGTGCCAGCAGTTACTCGGCGGGGAGGGGTGAGCAGTTCTTC	CASSYSAGRGEQFF
TRBJ1-2	-	TRBV29-1	-	TGCAGCGTTGAGCCGAGGGACACATACTATGGCTACACCTTC	CSVEPRDTYYGYTF
TRBJ2-5	-	TRBV4-2	-	TGTGCCAGCAGCCAAGGAGGCCTGGGGGGGGCCCAAGAGACCCAGTACTTC	CASSQGGLGGAQETQYF
TRBJ2-2	-	TRBV4-3	many	TGCGCCAGCAGCCTCACGGTGAACACCGGGGAGCTGTTTTTT	CASSLTVNTGELFF
TRBJ2-7	-	TRBV2	-	TGTGCCAGCAGCGACCCGGACCATGAGTACTTC	CASSDPDHEYF
TRBJ2-1	-	TRBV3-1	-	TGTGCCAGCAGCCAAGAAGGGATAAATATACATGAGCAGTTCTTC	CASSQEGINIHEQFF
TRBJ2-2	TRBD2	TRBV6-6	few	TGTGCCAGCAGTCGCGGGGGTTGGGACACCGGGGAGCTGTTTTTT	CASSRGGWDTGELFF
TRBJ1-2	-	TRBV6-5	once	TGTGCCAGCAGTTACGACAAGGGAAGGGGGGACTATGGCTACACCTTC	CASSYDKGRGDYGYTF
TRBJ2-5	-	TRBV27	few	TGTGCCAGCAGTTTGAACGTGGCTGTACAAGAGACCCAGTACTTC	CASSLNVAVQETQYF
TRBJ1-1	-	TRBV12-3/TRBV12-4	many	TGTGCCAGCAGTTTAGGCCCGAACACTGAAGCTTTCTTT	CASSLGPNTEAFF
TRBJ2-3	-	TRBV19	-	TGTGCCAGTAGTATTTGGGTCAGGAGTTATTCGGGAATGGATACGCAGTATTTT	CASSIWVRSYSGMDTQYF
TRBJ1-1	-	TRBV7-9	-	TGTGCCAGCAGCTTAATAGCCTCTCCCACTGAAGCTTTCTTT	CASSLIASPTEAFF
TRBJ1-1	TRBD1	TRBV7-9	many	TGTGCCAGCTCGGCAGGGGGAAACACTGAAGCTTTCTTT	CASSAGGNTEAFF
TRBJ2-2	TRBD1	TRBV20-1	-	TGCAGTGCTAGAGATCGAGTGACAGGGGAAACCGGGGAGCTGTTTTTT	CSARDRVTGETGELFF
TRBJ2-1	-	TRBV29-1	-	TGCAGCGTTGGGGGGAGAGGTAACAATGAGCAGTTCTTC	CSVGGRGNNEQFF
TRBJ2-7	-	TRBV19	-	TGTGCCAGTAGTATCGAAGGGTTTTTGGACGAGCAGTACTTC	CASSIEGFLDEQYF
TRBJ2-3	-	TRBV20-1	-	TGCAGTGCTAGAGAGGGGGGCAACACAGATACGCAGTATTTT	CSAREGGNTDTQYF
TRBJ2-1	TRBD2	TRBV5-5	-	TGTGCCAGCAGGGGCAGCGGGACTAGCCATGAGCAGTTCTTC	CASRGSGTSHEQFF
TRBJ2-1	-	TRBV5-1	many	TGCGCCAGCAGCTCGGCCGGGCGACGGGATGAGCAGTTCTTC	CASSSAGRRDEQFF
TRBJ1-6	-	TRBV12-3/TRBV12-4	-	TGTGCCAGCAGTTTTGCGCACCTTAATTCACCCCTCCACTTT	CASSFAHLNSPLHF
TRBJ2-7	-	TRBV7-9	-	TGTGCCAGCAGCTTAATCGGGGGCCAGTACGAGCAGTACTTC	CASSLIGGQYEQYF
TRBJ1-4	-	TRBV5-5	-	TGTGCCAGCAGCTTCCGTCCCGGATGGGAAAAACTGTTTTTT	CASSFRPGWEKLFF
TRBJ1-2	TRBD1	TRBV5-6	many	TGTGCCAGCAGCTCGGGACAGGGGGTACCCTATGGCTACACCTTC	CASSSGQGVPYGYTF
TRBJ2-7	-	TRBV18	few	TGTGCCAGCTCACCAGGCGGCCGCGTCGGCGAGCAGTACTTC	CASSPGGRVGEQYF
TRBJ1-5	-	TRBV4-1	-	TGCGCCAGCAGTCATAAACAGGACGTCGGTGGCAATCAGCCCCAGCATTTT	CASSHKQDVGGNQPQHF
TRBJ1-1	-	TRBV7-2	few	TGTGCCAGCAGCAACACGTTGGGGGGCCAAGCTTTCTTT	CASSNTLGGQAFF
TRBJ2-3	TRBD2	TRBV7-2	-	TGTGCCAGCAGCTTAGTAGCGGGGGGGTGGGATACGCAGTATTTT	CASSLVAGGWDTQYF
TRBJ2-3	-	TRBV5-5	many	TGTGCCAGCAGCCCCGGCGGGACAGACACAGATACGCAGTATTTT	CASSPGGTDTDTQYF
TRBJ1-5	-	TRBV6-5	-	TGTGCCAGCAGTTACTCGGGCGGTCGTTGGCCCCAGCATTTT	CASSYSGGRWPQHF
TRBJ1-4	-	TRBV4-3	-	TGCGCCAGCAGCACCCGGGTCCGGGGGAATGAAAAACTGTTTTTT	CASSTRVRGNEKLFF
TRBJ1-1	-	TRBV20-1	few	TGCAGTGCTGTTGGGGGATCGGGAACTGAAGCTTTCTTT	CSAVGGSGTEAFF
TRBJ2-7	-	TRBV7-9	-	TGTGCCAGCAGCCCGGACGGGGGATACGAGCAGTACTTC	CASSPDGGYEQYF
TRBJ1-2	-	TRBV6-2/TRBV6-3	-	TGTGCCAGCAGTGTGAACAGTGCTGACTATGGCTACACCTTC	CASSVNSADYGYTF
TRBJ1-4	-	TRBV4-1	many	TGCGCCAGCAGCCCCCTTGGGGGGAATGAAAAACTGTTTTTT	CASSPLGGNEKLFF
TRBJ2-5	-	TRBV7-8	few	TGTGCCAGCAGCCGACAGGGTGGGGGGATACAAGAGACCCAGTACTTC	CASSRQGGGIQETQYF
TRBJ2-6	TRBD1	TRBV12-3/TRBV12-4	-	TGTGCCAGCAGTTCCTCGGGACAGGGGGGAGGCTGGGCCAACGTCCTGACTTTC	CASSSSGQGGGWANVLTF
TRBJ2-5	-	TRBV23-1	-	TGCGCCAGCAGTCAATTGTTTACAGGGCTCCAGGAGACCCAGTACTTC	CASSQLFTGLQETQYF
TRBJ1-1	-	TRBV20-1	few	TGCAGCGGAACCGGATCGAACACTGAAGCTTTCTTT	CSGTGSNTEAFF
TRBJ2-3	TRBD2	TRBV7-2	-	TGTGCCAGCAGCTTAACTAGCGGGACTAGCACAGATACGCAGTATTTT	CASSLTSGTSTDTQYF
TRBJ2-3	TRBD2	TRBV7-9	-	TGTGCCAGCACCGTTCTAGCCGGGGGGGCGACAGATACGCAGTATTTT	CASTVLAGGATDTQYF
TRBJ1-5	-	TRBV28	-	TGTGCCAGCAGTCCTACCCAGGGGAAGGAGCCCCAGCATTTT	CASSPTQGKEPQHF
TRBJ2-1	TRBD2	TRBV6-5	-	TGTGCCAGCAGGCCCCTAGCGGGGTATGAGCAGTTCTTC	CASRPLAGYEQFF
TRBJ1-5	-	TRBV29-1	-	TGCAGCGCGATGACAGCCCAGGGCGGTCAGCCCCAGCATTTT	CSAMTAQGGQPQHF
TRBJ2-3	TRBD2	TRBV24-1	few	TGTGCCACCAGTGATTCAAGCGGGGGGGCAGATACGCAGTATTTT	CATSDSSGGADTQYF
TRBJ2-1	-	TRBV4-1	few	TGCGCCAGCAGCCATCTTACAGGGAGAACGTACAATGAGCAGTTCTTC	CASSHLTGRTYNEQFF
TRBJ2-1	-	TRBV12-3/TRBV12-4	-	TGTGCCAGCAGGAGGGGGGGCCGGGATGAGCAGTTCTTC	CASRRGGRDEQFF